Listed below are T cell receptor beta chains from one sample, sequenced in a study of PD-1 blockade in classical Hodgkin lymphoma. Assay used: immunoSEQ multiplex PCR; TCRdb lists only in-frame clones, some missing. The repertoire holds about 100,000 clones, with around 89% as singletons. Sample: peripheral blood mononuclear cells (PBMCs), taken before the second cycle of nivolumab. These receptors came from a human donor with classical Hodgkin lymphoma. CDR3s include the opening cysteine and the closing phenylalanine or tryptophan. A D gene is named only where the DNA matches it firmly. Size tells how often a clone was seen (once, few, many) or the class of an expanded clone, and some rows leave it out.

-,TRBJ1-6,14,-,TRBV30,CACRPRTDNSPLHF,TGTGCCTGTAGGCCGAGGACAGATAATTCACCCCTCCACTTT
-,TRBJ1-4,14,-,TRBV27,CASSSPQRNEKLFF,TGTGCCAGCAGTTCTCCTCAGCGGAATGAAAAACTGTTTTTT
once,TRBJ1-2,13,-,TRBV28,CASKTGGNYGYTF,TGTGCCAGCAAGACAGGAGGAAACTATGGCTACACCTTC
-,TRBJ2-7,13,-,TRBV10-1,CASSVSGRYEQYF,TGCGCCAGCAGTGTATCGGGGCGATACGAGCAGTACTTC
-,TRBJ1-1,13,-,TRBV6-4,CASSDRDNTEAFF,TGTGCCAGCAGTGACCGGGACAACACTGAAGCTTTCTTT
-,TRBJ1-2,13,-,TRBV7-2,CASSPDTSYGYTF,TGTGCCAGCAGCCCGGACACCTCCTATGGCTACACCTTC
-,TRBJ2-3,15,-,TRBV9,CASSVEGRSTDTQYF,TGTGCCAGCAGCGTAGAAGGCAGATCCACAGATACGCAGTATTTT
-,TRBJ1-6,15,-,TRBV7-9,CASSAPGQPNSPLHF,TGTGCCAGCAGCGCCCCCGGACAGCCAAATTCACCCCTCCACTTT
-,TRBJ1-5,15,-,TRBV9,CASSAQGNSNQPQHF,TGTGCCAGCAGCGCTCAGGGGAATAGCAATCAGCCCCAGCATTTT
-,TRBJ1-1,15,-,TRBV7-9,CASSLVDRADTEAFF,TGTGCCAGCAGCTTAGTGGACCGGGCTGACACTGAAGCTTTCTTT
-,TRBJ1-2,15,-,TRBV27,CASSRVGLQNYGYTF,TGTGCCAGCAGCCGGGTTGGGCTACAAAACTATGGCTACACCTTC
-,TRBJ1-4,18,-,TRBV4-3,CASSQDWSRVGLSEKLFF,TGCGCCAGCAGCCAAGATTGGTCCAGGGTAGGGCTTAGTGAAAAACTGTTTTTT
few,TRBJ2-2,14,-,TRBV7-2,CASARLPNTGELFF,TGTGCCAGTGCGAGGCTACCGAACACCGGGGAGCTGTTTTTT
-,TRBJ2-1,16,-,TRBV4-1,CASSQDRLVWENEQFF,TGCGCCAGCAGCCAAGATAGGCTAGTCTGGGAGAATGAGCAGTTCTTC
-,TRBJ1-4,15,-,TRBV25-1,CASSEFRQGGEKLFF,TGTGCCAGCAGTGAATTCCGGCAGGGCGGTGAAAAACTGTTTTTT
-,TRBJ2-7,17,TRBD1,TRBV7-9,CASSLGSPGQGAYEQYF,TGTGCCAGCAGCTTAGGATCCCCGGGACAGGGGGCCTACGAGCAGTACTTC
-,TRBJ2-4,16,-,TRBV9,CASSGVGAGGKNIQYF,TGTGCCAGCAGCGGGGTGGGGGCTGGGGGCAAAAACATTCAGTACTTC
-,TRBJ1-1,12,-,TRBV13,CASSLGGSEAFF,TGTGCCAGCAGCTTAGGAGGGTCTGAAGCTTTCTTT
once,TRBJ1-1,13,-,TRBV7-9,CASSFLLNTEAFF,TGTGCCAGCAGCTTTCTGCTAAACACTGAAGCTTTCTTT
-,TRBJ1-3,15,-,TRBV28,CASGPDRTSGNTIYF,TGTGCCAGCGGTCCCGACAGGACCTCTGGAAACACCATATATTTT
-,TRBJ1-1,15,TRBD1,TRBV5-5,CASSPPQGRRTEAFF,TGTGCCAGCAGCCCCCCACAGGGGAGGCGTACTGAAGCTTTCTTT
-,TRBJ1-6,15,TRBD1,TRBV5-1,CASSLGTGGNSPLHF,TGCGCCAGCAGCTTGGGGACAGGGGGTAATTCACCCCTCCACTTT
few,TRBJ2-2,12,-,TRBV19,CASSWRTGELFF,TGTGCCAGTAGTTGGCGGACCGGGGAGCTGTTTTTT
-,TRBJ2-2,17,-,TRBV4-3,CASSQDPSLANTGELFF,TGCGCCAGCAGCCAAGACCCTTCACTTGCGAACACCGGGGAGCTGTTTTTT
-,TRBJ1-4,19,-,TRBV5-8,CASSFVWSTVSYWNEKLFF,TGTGCCAGCAGCTTTGTATGGTCCACGGTCAGTTACTGGAATGAAAAACTGTTTTTT
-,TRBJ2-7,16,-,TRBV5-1,CASCPPASGRCYEQYF,TGCGCCAGCTGCCCCCCTGCCTCAGGGCGATGCTACGAGCAGTACTTC
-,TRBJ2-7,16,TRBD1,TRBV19,CASSSSGTGVSYEQYF,TGTGCCAGTAGTTCCTCCGGGACAGGGGTTTCCTACGAGCAGTACTTC
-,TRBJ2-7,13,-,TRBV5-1,CASSLGHYPEQYF,TGCGCCAGCAGCTTGGGACATTACCCCGAGCAGTACTTC
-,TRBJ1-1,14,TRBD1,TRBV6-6,CASQGAKGDTEAFF,TGTGCCAGCCAGGGGGCGAAGGGGGACACTGAAGCTTTCTTT
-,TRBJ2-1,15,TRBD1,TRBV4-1,CASSQSGTGYGEQFF,TGCGCCAGCAGCCAATCCGGGACAGGGTACGGAGAGCAGTTCTTC
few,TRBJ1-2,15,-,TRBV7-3,CASSLGHPSNYGYTF,TGTGCCAGCAGTTTGGGACACCCATCTAACTATGGCTACACCTTC
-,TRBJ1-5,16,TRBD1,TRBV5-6,CASSLGTGGRDQPQHF,TGTGCCAGCAGCCTCGGGACAGGCGGCCGGGATCAGCCCCAGCATTTT
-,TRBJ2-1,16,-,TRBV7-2,CASSSHGGPSYNEQFF,TGTGCCAGCAGCAGCCACGGGGGCCCGTCCTACAATGAGCAGTTCTTC
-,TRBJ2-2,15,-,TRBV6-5,CASSFRDGPSGELFF,TGTGCCAGCAGTTTCAGGGATGGACCCTCCGGGGAGCTGTTTTTT
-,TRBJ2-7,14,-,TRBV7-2,CASSLEVATREQYF,TGTGCCAGCAGCTTAGAAGTAGCTACGCGCGAGCAGTACTTC
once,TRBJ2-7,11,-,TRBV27,CASSFLEKQYF,TGTGCCAGCAGTTTTCTCGAGAAGCAGTACTTC
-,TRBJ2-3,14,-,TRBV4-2,CASSQLIEVDTQYF,TGTGCCAGCAGCCAATTAATAGAAGTGGATACGCAGTATTTT
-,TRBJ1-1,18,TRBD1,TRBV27,CASSFPQGGDFDNTEAFF,TGTGCCAGCAGTTTCCCACAGGGGGGGGACTTTGATAACACTGAAGCTTTCTTT
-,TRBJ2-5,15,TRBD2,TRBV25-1,CASSELAGAQETQYF,TGTGCCAGCAGTGAACTAGCGGGGGCCCAAGAGACCCAGTACTTC
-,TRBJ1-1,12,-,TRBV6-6,CASTTLMPKAFF,TGTGCCAGCACCACCCTTATGCCAAAAGCTTTCTTT
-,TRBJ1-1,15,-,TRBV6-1,CASSLRGGADTEAFF,TGTGCCAGCAGCCTCAGAGGGGGGGCTGACACTGAAGCTTTCTTT
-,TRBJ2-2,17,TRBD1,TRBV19,CASSIDTGGSITGELFF,TGTGCCAGTAGTATAGACACAGGGGGTAGTATCACCGGGGAGCTGTTTTTT
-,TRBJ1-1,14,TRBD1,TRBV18,CASSPGQGETEAFF,TGTGCCAGCTCACCGGGACAGGGGGAAACTGAAGCTTTCTTT
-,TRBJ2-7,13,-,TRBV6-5,CASSRGQFYEQYF,TGTGCCAGCAGTCGTGGACAGTTCTACGAGCAGTACTTC
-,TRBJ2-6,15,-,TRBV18,CASSLSTGGANVLTF,TGTGCCAGCTCCCTATCGACGGGCGGGGCCAACGTCCTGACTTTC
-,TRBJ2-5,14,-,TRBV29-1,CSVHPPAGGETQYF,TGCAGCGTCCACCCCCCCGCTGGGGGTGAGACCCAGTACTTC
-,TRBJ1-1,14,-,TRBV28,CASSLAGRNTEAFF,TGTGCCAGCAGTTTGGCAGGGCGTAACACTGAAGCTTTCTTT
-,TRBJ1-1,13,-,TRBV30,CAWSMNRATEAFF,TGTGCCTGGAGTATGAACAGGGCCACTGAAGCTTTCTTT
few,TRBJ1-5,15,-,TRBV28,CASSLETDLAQPQHF,TGTGCCAGCAGTTTAGAGACAGATTTGGCGCAGCCCCAGCATTTT
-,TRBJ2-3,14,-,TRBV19,CASSRAGSTDTQYF,TGTGCCAGTAGTAGGGCGGGGAGCACAGATACGCAGTATTTT
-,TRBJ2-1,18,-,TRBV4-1,CASSQVDMGLSSYNEQFF,TGCGCCAGCAGCCAAGTGGATATGGGACTCAGCTCCTACAATGAGCAGTTCTTC
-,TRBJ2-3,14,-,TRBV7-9,CASSPPVFTDTQYF,TGTGCCAGCAGCCCCCCGGTATTCACAGATACGCAGTATTTT
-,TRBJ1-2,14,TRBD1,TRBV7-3,CASSQTGQGNGYTF,TGTGCCAGCAGCCAGACGGGACAGGGCAATGGCTACACCTTC
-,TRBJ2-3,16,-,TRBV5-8,CASSLLPSVSTDTQYF,TGTGCCAGCAGCTTGCTGCCTAGCGTCAGCACAGATACGCAGTATTTT